These 23 T cell receptor beta chains were sequenced from one sample in a study of control samples from healthy donors and cancer patients. Assay: immunoSEQ multiplex PCR; the TCRdb copy retains only in-frame clones and omits some. The table shows under 20,000 clones, with roughly 80% occurring only once. Sequenced: PBMCs. These receptors were obtained from a man older than 75 with head and neck cancer.

This chain joins TRBV9 and TRBJ2-2; D call uncertain. Germline V lookup: CDR1 SGDLS, CDR2 YYNGEE. The CDR3 length is 13 residues. Trimming shortened V by 3 bases and J by 8 bases, and 11 bases separated the two germline ends. This CDR3 reads CASSEVPQGELFF. The CDR3, as DNA: TGTGCCAGCAGCGAGGTCCCCCAGGGGGAGCTGTTTTTT.

V gene TRBV11-3 combines with J gene TRBJ2-7; tentative D call: TRBD1 (6 bases). CDR1 and CDR2 (germline): SGHNT, YENEEA. Trimming left V 5 bases short and J 7 bases short, with 15 bases between. The CDR3 totals 13 residues. Here the CDR3 DNA reads TGTGCCAGCAGCCCTCGGACAGTTACAGAGCAGTACTTC. Its protein product is CASSPRTVTEQYF.

The gene calls are TRBV7-2 and TRBJ2-3; 8 bases line up with TRBD2. J lost 4 bases, V lost 8 bases, and 11 bases had no gene match. This CDR3 has 15 residues. Per germline, CDR1 SGHTA and CDR2 FQGNSA. The CDR3 protein is CASRPSGSGADTQYF. The CDR3, as DNA: TGTGCCAGCCGACCCTCGGGTAGCGGGGCAGATACGCAGTATTTT.

The chain links TRBV5-1 to TRBJ2-5; no clear D gene. Germline-derived CDR1 and CDR2 are SGHRS and YFSETQ. With 2 bases removed from V and 5 bases from J, the gap between germline ends came to 7 bases. This CDR3 comprises 12 residues. CDR3 sequence reads: CASSFPLETQYF. In DNA, the CDR3 is TGCGCCAGCAGCTTCCCTTTGGAGACCCAGTACTTC.

For the CDR3, the DNA is TGTGCCACCAGCAGAGGACGGAACAATGAGCAGTTCTTC. It specifies CATSRGRNNEQFF. This chain connects TRBV15 to TRBJ2-1; D is undetermined. Deletions cut 1 base from V and 5 bases from J, with 6 bases between. The length of the CDR3 is 13 residues. Germline lookup yields CDR1 LNHNV and CDR2 YYDKDF (reference sequence).

The rearrangement links TRBV2 to TRBJ2-2; no definite D call. This CDR3 region has 14 residues. Germline CDR1 reads SNHLY; CDR2 reads FYNNEI. V gave up 4 bases and J gave up 0 bases, with 6 bases separating them. CDR3 amino acids: CASSGDSNTGELFF. The CDR3 bases are TGTGCCAGCAGTGGGGATTCGAACACCGGGGAGCTGTTTTTT. Combining the CDR3 with reference TRBV2 and TRBJ2-2 gives the whole variable domain EPEVTQTPSHQVTQMGQEVILRCVPISNHLYFYWYRQILGQKVEFLVSFYNNEISEKSEIFDDQFSVERPDGSNFTLKIRSTKLEDSAMYFCASSGDSNTGELFFGEGSRLTVL.

DNA for the CDR3: TGTGCCAGCAGCTTAGGGACCCCGCGAGTAGATACGCAGTATTTT. Encoded protein: CASSLGTPRVDTQYF. The V gene is TRBV7-2, the J gene TRBJ2-3; D is uncertain. The germline CDR1 and CDR2 sequences are SGHTA and FQGNSA. The V end was cut by 1 base, the J end by 5 bases, with 13 bases between. The CDR3 contains 15 residues.

Here the CDR3 reads CASSHAGPANTDTQYF. The CDR3 DNA reads as TGTGCCAGCAGCCACGCGGGACCGGCCAACACAGATACGCAGTATTTT. The chain carries TRBV3-1 (or the pseudogene TRBV3-2) and TRBJ2-3; a weak D match, TRBD2 (6 bases). Trimming cost V 3 bases and J 2 bases, with 15 bases left between them. The germline gives CDR1 LGHDT, CDR2 YNNKEL (reference sequence). The CDR3 spans 16 residues.

The rearrangement uses TRBV5-8 and TRBJ2-3, with TRBD2 matching over 7 bases. The germline V gene has CDR1 SGHTS and CDR2 YDEGEE. The CDR3 runs 15 residues. The junction had 12 bases not matched to a gene; V was cut back by 5 bases and J by 6 bases. The CDR3 DNA sequence: TGTGCCAGCAGTGGCTCGGGGGGAACGTGGGATACGCAGTATTTT. It yields the protein CASSGSGGTWDTQYF.

In this sample, this clone turned up once. The rearrangement links TRBV9 to TRBJ1-3; the D is unclear. CDR1 is SGDLS, CDR2 YYNGEE, per germline. CDR3 length: 13 amino acids. Trimming shortened V by 0 bases and J by 4 bases, and 5 bases separated the two germline ends. CDR3 loop: CASSVATGNTIYF. The CDR3, as DNA: TGTGCCAGCAGCGTAGCTACGGGAAACACCATATATTTT.

This clone was counted a few times. The chain carries TRBV6-5 and TRBJ1-3; no definite D call. The CDR3 runs to 13 residues. V was trimmed by 6 bases and J by 0 bases, leaving 6 bases between them. Germline CDR1 is MNHEY and CDR2 is SVGAGI. CDR3 sequence: CASSVSSGNTIYF. In DNA form, the CDR3 reads TGTGCCAGCAGCGTTAGCTCTGGAAACACCATATATTTT.

This clone was observed a few times. The V gene is TRBV29-1, the J gene TRBJ2-1; tentative D call: TRBD1 (6 bases). CDR1 is SQVTM and CDR2 is ANQGSEA in the germline V gene. The CDR3 has 15 residues. Deletions cut 6 bases from V and 3 bases from J, with 18 bases between. The CDR3 here is CSVGLKDRYYNEQFF. The DNA for the CDR3 is TGCAGCGTCGGACTGAAGGACAGATACTACAATGAGCAGTTCTTC.

This chain links TRBV6-5 with TRBJ2-7, with TRBD1 matching 7 bases. The V and J ends lost 7 bases and 6 bases, in that order; junction bases with no gene match: 12. The CDR3 extends over 14 amino acids. Per the germline V gene, CDR1 is MNHEY and CDR2 is SVGAGI. The CDR3 bases are TGTGCCAGCACCGGGGCAGGGGGTGTCCGCGAGCAGTACTTC. It yields the protein CASTGAGGVREQYF.

The J gene is TRBJ1-3, the V gene TRBV29-1; TRBD1 matches at 7 bases. The CDR3 is 12 amino acids. The V segment lost 6 bases and the J segment 2 bases; nucleotides outside the gene matches: 1. Germline assignment: CDR1 SQVTM and CDR2 ANQGSEA. The DNA for the CDR3 is TGCAGCGTCCAGGGGGCTGGAAACACCATATATTTT. Translating gives CSVQGAGNTIYF.

This chain links TRBV7-8 with TRBJ1-3; unclear D gene. The CDR3 extends over 16 amino acids. Per the germline V gene, CDR1 is SGHVS and CDR2 is FQNEAQ. V was cut by 1 base and J by 0 bases, with 10 bases left in between. The CDR3 DNA sequence: TGTGCCAGCAGCTTAGTGGTCGCCGGCTCTGGAAACACCATATATTTT. Translating gives CASSLVVAGSGNTIYF. The full variable domain, its missing parts supplied by reference TRBV7-8 and TRBJ1-3, is GAGVSQSPRYKVAKRGQDVALRCDPISGHVSLFWYQQALGQGPEFLTYFQNEAQLDKSGLPSDRFFAERPEGSVSTLKIQRTQQEDSAVYLCASSLVVAGSGNTIYFGEGSWLTVV.

The V call is TRBV4-2, the J call TRBJ1-2; D may be TRBD1 (6 bases). This CDR3 contains 13 residues. Germline V gene lookup returns CDR1 LGHNA and CDR2 YNFKEQ. V lost 4 bases and J 2 bases, leaving 8 bases between the germline ends. The CDR3 reads CASSPGVNYGYTF. The CDR3 bases are TGTGCCAGCAGCCCAGGGGTGAACTATGGCTACACCTTC.

For the CDR3, the DNA is TGTGCCAGCAGCTCAACCAAGTCGGGACAGGGTGGAGATACGCAGTATTTT. It specifies CASSSTKSGQGGDTQYF. The genes are TRBV5-4 and TRBJ2-3; the match to TRBD1 covers 9 bases. The CDR3 runs to 17 residues. Trimming removed 3 bases from V and 5 bases from J; junction bases left unmatched: 13. CDR1 and CDR2 from the germline V gene are SGHNT and YYREEE (reference sequence).

This clone was recorded only once. This sequence joins TRBV5-5 and TRBJ2-3; D gene unclear. Trimming took off 4 bases at V and 2 bases at J, with 5 bases between the two ends. This CDR3 has 12 amino acids. The germline CDR1 and CDR2 sequences are SGHKS and YYEKEE (reference sequence). Here the CDR3 reads CASSPVTDTQYF. Written as DNA, the CDR3 is TGTGCCAGCAGCCCCGTCACAGATACGCAGTATTTT.

The chain uses TRBV4-2 and TRBJ1-6; D perhaps matches TRBD1 (5 bases). This CDR3 is built from 14 residues. Trimming removed 4 bases at V and 7 bases at J, with 11 bases between. Germline CDR1 is LGHNA and CDR2 is YNFKEQ. The CDR3 region has the DNA TGTGCCAGCAGCCCGGGGGAAGGCAATTCACCCCTCCACTTT. This translates into CASSPGEGNSPLHF.

The CDR3 here is CASSPDRGYEQYF. The CDR3 DNA sequence: TGTGCCAGCAGCCCGGACAGGGGTTACGAGCAGTACTTC. V and J are TRBV7-8 and TRBJ2-7; 9 bases are a match to TRBD1. Looked up from germline, CDR1 is SGHVS and CDR2 is FQNEAQ. V was clipped by 5 bases and J by 4 bases; unmatched bases: 3. The CDR3 sequence is 13 residues long.

V and J are TRBV7-9 and TRBJ2-2, with 8 bases lining up with TRBD1. V dropped 3 bases and J dropped 6; count of bases not matched to a gene: 3. There are 14 residues in the CDR3. Germline loops: CDR1 SEHNR, CDR2 FQNEAQ (reference sequence). CDR3 DNA: TGTGCCAGCAGCTTGGCAGGGGGCCCCGGGGAGCTGTTTTTT. This codes for CASSLAGGPGELFF.

The chain uses TRBV5-1 and TRBJ2-7, with 8 positions matching TRBD1. Germline CDR1 is SGHRS and CDR2 is YFSETQ. CDR3 length: 13 residues. Losses at the gene ends were 2 bases for V and 4 bases for J; bases not matched to a gene: 2. In DNA, the CDR3 is TGCGCCAGCAGCTTAAGACAGGGGTACGAGCAGTACTTC. Its translation: CASSLRQGYEQYF.

This clone has more than one count but fewer than ten. V and J are TRBV5-1 and TRBJ1-1; D gene uncertain. Per the germline V gene, CDR1 is SGHRS and CDR2 is YFSETQ. The CDR3 loop spans 12 amino acids. The V end was cut by 4 bases, the J end by 7 bases, with 11 bases between. The DNA of the CDR3 is TGCGCCAGCAGCAGTTGGGGAGTTGAAGCTTTCTTT. Its protein is CASSSWGVEAFF.